A single sample gave rise to the 30 T cell receptor beta chains below, sequenced in a study of early T cells in non-severe SARS-CoV-2 infection. TCRdb ran MiXCR on the 5' RACE reads and lists one entry per CDR3 protein. The data show tens of thousands of distinct CDR3 sequences, 12% to 15% seen once. Sequenced input: whole blood. The receptors originated from an adult who was a healthcare worker with PCR-confirmed SARS-CoV-2 infection or an uninfected control (not recorded which).

The table lists this clonotype with many counts. The DNA of the CDR3 is TGCAGTGCTAGAGATCACGGGCAGGGGGGTACCGGGGAGCTGTTTTTT. The encoded protein is CSARDHGQGGTGELFF. The chain is built from TRBV20-1 and TRBJ2-2; tentative D call: TRBD1 (7 bases). Germline CDR1 is DFQATT and CDR2 is SNEGSKA (reference sequence). The CDR3 loop spans 16 amino acids. V was trimmed by 0 bases and J by 5 bases, leaving 16 bases between them.

This clonotype rates as large. The gene calls are TRBV2 and TRBJ2-6, with D hard to call. There are 15 residues in the CDR3. Per the germline V gene, CDR1 is SNHLY and CDR2 is FYNNEI. V was shortened by 5 bases and J by 3 bases, with 11 bases between the two germline ends. The CDR3 is CASSTDRDGANVLTF. The CDR3 DNA sequence: TGTGCCAGCAGTACCGACCGAGATGGGGCCAACGTCCTGACTTTC.

The V call is TRBV28, the J call TRBJ2-7, with D uncertain. Germline assignment: CDR1 MDHEN and CDR2 SYDVKM. This CDR3 has 12 amino acids. The V gene lost 6 bases and the J gene lost 4 bases, with 10 bases spanning the gap. The chain's CDR3 is CASSSRAYEQYF. The CDR3 DNA sequence: TGTGCCAGCAGCTCCCGGGCTTACGAGCAGTACTTC.

V is TRBV10-3 and J is TRBJ2-3, with D possibly matching TRBD1 (7 bases). Trimming shortened V by 3 bases and J by 0 bases, and 13 bases separated the two germline ends. Looked up from germline, CDR1 is ENHRY and CDR2 is SYGVKD. The CDR3 totals 16 residues. In nucleotides, the CDR3 is TGTGCCATCAGTGATCTGACAGGGACTAGCACAGATACGCAGTATTTT. Translation gives CAISDLTGTSTDTQYF.

The rearrangement links TRBV6-5 to TRBJ2-1; tentatively, D is TRBD1 (6 bases). V was trimmed by 8 bases and J by 3 bases, leaving 11 bases between them. The CDR3 loop spans 13 amino acids. The V gene's germline CDR1 is MNHEY and CDR2 SVGAGI. The CDR3 nucleotides are TGTGCCAGCGTGGACAGCATCTACAATGAGCAGTTCTTC. Amino acids: CASVDSIYNEQFF.

This clonotype has more than one count but fewer than ten. V usage is TRBV7-9 and J usage is TRBJ1-2; perhaps TRBD1 as D (6 bases). The CDR3 is 16 amino acids. The V end lost 4 bases, the J end lost 8 bases, and 23 bases lay between the germline ends. Germline-derived CDR1 and CDR2 are SEHNR and FQNEAQ (reference sequence). In DNA, the CDR3 is TGTGCCAGCAGCTCTCCCCAAGACAGGCTTATACAGGGCTACACCTTC. Encoded protein: CASSSPQDRLIQGYTF.

This clonotype came up a few times. The chain is built from TRBV20-1 and TRBJ2-3; 13 bases are a match to TRBD2. Trimming cost V 4 bases and J 6 bases; bases outside gene matches: 4. The CDR3 runs to 14 residues. Germline-derived CDR1 and CDR2 are DFQATT and SNEGSKA (reference sequence). The CDR3 is CSATTSGGADTQYF. CDR3 nucleotide sequence: TGCAGTGCTACCACTAGCGGGGGGGCCGATACGCAGTATTTT.

The V call is TRBV7-8, the J call TRBJ2-3; 8 nucleotides align to TRBD2. This CDR3 has 16 residues. Germline CDR1 reads SGHVS; CDR2 reads FQNEAQ. V gave up 2 bases and J gave up 2 bases; unmatched junction bases: 6. CDR3 amino acids: CASSLNPGGDTDTQYF. CDR3 DNA sequence: TGTGCCAGCAGCTTAAACCCGGGGGGGGACACAGATACGCAGTATTTT. The full variable domain, completed using reference TRBV7-8 and TRBJ2-3, is GAGVSQSPRYKVAKRGQDVALRCDPISGHVSLFWYQQALGQGPEFLTYFQNEAQLDKSGLPSDRFFAERPEGSVSTLKIQRTQQEDSAVYLCASSLNPGGDTDTQYFGPGTRLTVL.

The chain has TRBV6-6 and TRBJ2-7; D possibly corresponds to TRBD1 (5 bases). CDR3 length: 13 residues. Germline V gene lookup returns CDR1 MNHNY and CDR2 SVGAGI (reference sequence). The ends were cut back, 2 bases at V and 3 bases at J, with 8 bases in the middle. DNA of the CDR3: TGTGCCAGCAGTTACGTACAGGTCTACGAGCAGTACTTC. Translated: CASSYVQVYEQYF.

The chain has TRBV3-1 and TRBJ1-1, with 10 bases lining up with TRBD1. Germline CDR1 reads LGHDT; CDR2 reads YNNKEL (reference sequence). The CDR3 spans 14 residues. After removal of 3 bases from V and 5 bases from J, the junction contained 3 bases not matched to a gene. The CDR3 loop is CASSQRQGATEAFF. DNA for the CDR3: TGTGCCAGCAGCCAGAGACAGGGGGCGACTGAAGCTTTCTTT.

This chain links TRBV7-2 with TRBJ1-2; a possible D gene is TRBD1 (6 bases). The germline V and J ends were trimmed by 5 bases and 7 bases, with 17 bases remaining between them. The CDR3 runs to 14 residues. Germline lookup yields CDR1 SGHTA and CDR2 FQGNSA. CDR3 in DNA: TGTGCCAGCAGCCCCGCACGCAGGGGCGGTGGCTACACCTTC. This encodes CASSPARRGGGYTF.

There are a few counts of this clonotype. This rearrangement joins TRBV14 to TRBJ2-7; TRBD2 matches at 9 bases. Germline CDR1 reads SGHDN; CDR2 reads FVKESK. V dropped 0 bases and J dropped 5; count of bases not matched to a gene: 5. This CDR3 spans 15 amino acids. The CDR3 bases are TGTGCCAGCAGCCAAGAAGGGCGGGGGGGCCACGAGCAGTACTTC. This codes for CASSQEGRGGHEQYF.

This clonotype has at least ten counts. The chain has TRBV2 and TRBJ1-1, with 11 nucleotides matching TRBD1. The ends lost 8 bases at V and 5 bases at J; junction bases unmatched: 7. CDR1 SNHLY and CDR2 FYNNEI come from the germline V gene. The CDR3 totals 14 residues. CDR3 sequence reads: CASRDRGTRTEAFF. Here the CDR3 DNA reads TGTGCCAGCCGGGACAGGGGGACGAGGACTGAAGCTTTCTTT.

This clonotype was seen many times. V is TRBV2 and J is TRBJ2-1, with D perhaps matching TRBD2 (7 bases). V dropped 5 bases and J dropped 10 bases, with 15 bases sitting between them. CDR3 length equals 13 residues. Germline-derived CDR1 and CDR2 are SNHLY and FYNNEI. The CDR3 region is CASSRGAQLEQFF. The CDR3 DNA follows: TGTGCCAGCAGTCGGGGGGCGCAGCTCGAGCAGTTCTTC.

This clonotype was observed a handful of times. The CDR3 is CASSEGLGTGALYGYTF. As DNA, the CDR3 is TGTGCCAGCAGTGAGGGATTAGGGACAGGAGCTCTCTATGGCTACACCTTC. V and J are TRBV6-4 and TRBJ1-2, with 8 bases identical to TRBD1. Trimming cost V 3 bases and J 4 bases; bases outside gene matches: 13. CDR3 length: 17 amino acids. Germline lookup yields CDR1 MRHNA and CDR2 SNTAGT.

This clonotype was counted ten times or more. J is TRBJ2-7 and V is TRBV18, with 7 bases identical to TRBD1. Germline V gene sequence: CDR1 KGHSH, CDR2 LQKENI. CDR3 length equals 17 residues. The trim removed 2 bases at V and 3 bases at J, leaving 13 bases unmatched. Written as DNA, the CDR3 is TGTGCCAGCTCACCAATATTACCCCGGGACAGCTACTACGAGCAGTACTTC. This sequence encodes CASSPILPRDSYYEQYF.

In its sample, this clonotype was seen many times. CDR3 loop: CASSPHLGQLNTEAFF. The CDR3 DNA reads as TGTGCCAGCAGCCCCCACCTGGGACAGTTAAACACTGAAGCTTTCTTT. The chain has TRBV7-2 and TRBJ1-1; 7 bases are shared with TRBD1. V shed 5 bases and J 2 bases; nucleotides not matched to a gene: 11. The CDR3 has 16 residues. Germline CDR1 and CDR2: SGHTA and FQGNSA.

This clonotype has more than one count but fewer than ten. CDR3 residues: CSVDVRGGYTF. As DNA, the CDR3 is TGCAGCGTTGATGTCAGGGGAGGCTACACCTTC. The V gene is TRBV29-1, the J gene TRBJ1-2, with D maybe TRBD1 (6 bases). The CDR3 contains 11 residues. Germline assignment: CDR1 SQVTM and CDR2 ANQGSEA. V shed 3 bases and J shed 8 bases, with 10 bases lying between them.

This clonotype was observed a handful of times. This chain joins TRBV7-2 and TRBJ2-2; 9 nucleotides align to TRBD1. CDR3 length equals 14 residues. The germline V gene has CDR1 SGHTA and CDR2 FQGNSA. The V gene end was trimmed by 11 bases and the J gene end by 7 bases; junction bases not matched to a gene: 11. CDR3 coding DNA: TGTGCCGAGAGGGGACAGGGAAAAGGCGGGGAGCTGTTTTTT. It encodes CAERGQGKGGELFF.

The chain is built from TRBV4-1 and TRBJ2-7, with TRBD1 matching 7 bases. CDR3 length: 15 residues. Per the germline V gene, CDR1 is MGHRA and CDR2 is YSYEKL. The V segment lost 4 bases and the J segment 3 bases; nucleotides outside the gene matches: 9. For the CDR3, the DNA is TGCGCCAGCAGCCTGGGGGACAGCCGTTACTACGAGCAGTACTTC. Encoded protein: CASSLGDSRYYEQYF.

This clonotype has just a few counts. V usage is TRBV18 and J usage is TRBJ2-1, with 8 bases that match TRBD2. J was trimmed by 8 bases and V by 3 bases; bases with no gene match: 3. The CDR3 spans 13 residues. The germline CDR1 and CDR2 sequences are KGHSH and LQKENI. CDR3 region: CASSPATSDEQFF. CDR3 in DNA: TGTGCCAGCTCACCCGCGACTAGCGATGAGCAGTTCTTC. The entire variable domain, with the rest obtained from reference TRBV18 and TRBJ2-1, is as follows: NAGVMQNPRHLVRRRGQEARLRCSPMKGHSHVYWYRQLPEEGLKFMVYLQKENIIDESGMPKERFSAEFPKEGPSILRIQQVVRGDSAAYFCASSPATSDEQFFGPGTRLTVL.

This chain joins TRBV20-1 and TRBJ1-1; tentative D call: TRBD1 (5 bases). Germline V gene lookup returns CDR1 DFQATT and CDR2 SNEGSKA (reference sequence). The CDR3 totals 13 residues. With 2 bases removed from V and 13 bases from J, the gap between germline ends came to 20 bases. The CDR3 DNA sequence: TGCAGTGCTAGACCCGAGATCAACCTGAGGGGTTTCTTT. Its translation: CSARPEINLRGFF.

This clonotype was found many times. One end of the junction varies from germline; a read error may be responsible. This chain joins TRBV27 and TRBJ2-7; D may be TRBD1 or TRBD2 (5 bases each). Germline CDR1 is MNHEY and CDR2 is SMNVEV (reference sequence). The CDR3 is made up of 11 amino acids. The CDR3 sequence: CASSSGTEKIF. In DNA form, the CDR3 reads TGTGCCAGCAGTTCGGGGACGGAGAAGATTTTC.

This chain uses TRBV21-1 with TRBJ2-3. TRBV21-1 represents a pseudogene. CDR3 size: 9 residues. The CDR3 DNA reads as TGTGCCAAGACAGATACGCAGTATTTT. It is translated as CAKTDTQYF.

The V gene is TRBV20-1, the J gene TRBJ2-3, with a possible D match to TRBD2 (7 bases). Germline-derived CDR1 and CDR2 are DFQATT and SNEGSKA (reference sequence). Deletions cut 1 base from V and 4 bases from J, with 12 bases between. The CDR3 length is 14 residues. DNA of the CDR3: TGCAGTGCTAGAGGGGGGGGGCATGCAGATACGCAGTATTTT. Translation gives CSARGGGHADTQYF.

The V and J genes are TRBV28 and TRBJ2-7; 7 bases fit TRBD1. This CDR3 region has 12 residues. The germline gives CDR1 MDHEN, CDR2 SYDVKM. V lost 8 bases, J lost 4 bases, and 5 bases stayed unmatched. The CDR3 nucleotides are TGTGCCAGCGTCCGGGACAGTTACGAGCAGTACTTC. Protein product: CASVRDSYEQYF. The full variable domain, in which reference TRBV28 and TRBJ2-7 provide the parts outside the CDR3, is DVKVTQSSRYLVKRTGEKVFLECVQDMDHENMFWYRQDPGLGLRLIYFSYDVKMKEKGDIPEGYSVSREKKERFSLILESASTNQTSMYLCASVRDSYEQYFGPGTRLTVT.

The chain couples TRBV10-2 to TRBJ2-2; 7 bases fit TRBD1. After removal of 4 bases from V and 5 bases from J, the junction contained 10 bases not matched to a gene. The length of the CDR3 is 16 residues. The germline gives CDR1 WSHSY, CDR2 SAAADI. The CDR3 here is CASSAPDRVVTGELFF. Written as DNA, the CDR3 is TGCGCCAGCAGTGCCCCCGACAGGGTAGTAACCGGGGAGCTGTTTTTT.

This clonotype occurred a few times. This sequence joins TRBV4-1 and TRBJ1-1; no clear D. Germline V gives CDR1 MGHRA, CDR2 YSYEKL. The CDR3 is 16 amino acids. Trimming pared 1 base from V and 1 base from J, leaving 13 bases between. In nucleotides, the CDR3 is TGCGCCAGCAGCCAAGTTAGGAGCCAGACGAACACTGAAGCTTTCTTT. It codes for CASSQVRSQTNTEAFF.

V and J are TRBV5-1 and TRBJ2-5, with no clear D. The V gene lost 0 bases and the J gene lost 4 bases, with 10 bases spanning the gap. The CDR3 totals 14 residues. In germline, CDR1 is SGHRS, CDR2 YFSETQ. The CDR3 protein is CASSLAIAGETQYF. Here the CDR3 DNA reads TGCGCCAGCAGCTTGGCTATTGCTGGAGAGACCCAGTACTTC.

This chain links TRBV20-1 with TRBJ2-6; TRBD1 matches at 7 bases. The junction had 9 bases not matched to a gene; V was cut back by 1 base and J by 0 bases. The length of the CDR3 is 18 residues. Germline loops: CDR1 DFQATT, CDR2 SNEGSKA (reference sequence). The DNA for the CDR3 is TGCAGTGCTAGAGCCCAGACAGGGTTCGCCTCTGGGGCCAACGTCCTGACTTTC. This translates into CSARAQTGFASGANVLTF.